This TCR beta chain was sequenced for a study of blood T cell repertoires in COVID-19. Study in general: PBMCs, B-cell-depleted T cells, or T cells were the source of the cDNA or gDNA that made up the material.

In the original workflow: Amplification with reference gene primers provided the estimates of nucleated cell counts. TCRdb keeps only in-frame clones here, not all; method: immunoSEQ multiplex PCR. That table gives V, J and clone size, and the DNA gave D and trimming. This sample has under 250,000 clones; around nine tenths occur once, and the top ten carry about a tenth. Trimming left V 6 bases short and J 3 bases short, with 19 bases between. The CDR3 is 15 residues long. In germline, CDR1 is SGHRS, CDR2 YFSETQ. What was sequenced was PBMCs or T cells enriched from blood (not recorded which). This chain uses TRBV5-1 with TRBJ2-7; maybe TRBD2 (5 bases). This receptor was identified in a man aged 25-45 years who had recovered from COVID-19. CDR3 sequence reads: CASIRDGVGIYEQYF. The CDR3 nucleotides are TGCGCCAGCATAAGGGATGGTGTCGGGATCTACGAGCAGTACTTC.